This passage covers 27 T cell receptor beta chains from one sample sequenced in a study of beta chain features in type 1 diabetes (dated by TCRdb to between 2018 and 2020). To prepare the library, the immunoSEQ multiplex PCR assay was applied. All of the isolated RNA was reverse transcribed with the High Capacity cDNA Reverse Transcription Kit, so expressed TCRB transcripts were sequenced. In TCRdb, the immuneACCESS table is reduced to in-frame sequences with V and J assigned. These tables do not hold every clone; where another copy was compared, an unresolved V gene accounts for under half, and the others remain unexplained. This sample has about 5,700 clones in its table, and around 74% of those were observed once. 2.1% of the sample goes to the ten largest clones. Sample: Tregs from blood. In light of the paper, this sample's cell subset or site label describes: regulatory CD4+ T cells. These receptors were obtained from a man between 18 and 35 years old in good health.

In DNA form, the CDR3 reads TGTGCCAGCCGACCGCGACTAGCGGGGGTCGAGCAGTACTTC. It encodes CASRPRLAGVEQYF. The V gene is TRBV7-2, the J gene TRBJ2-7, with 12 positions matching TRBD2. Germline V gene sequence: CDR1 SGHTA, CDR2 FQGNSA. J was trimmed by 6 bases and V by 8 bases; bases with no gene match: 8. This CDR3 region has 14 residues.

The CDR3 DNA sequence: TGTGCCAGCAGCTTAAGTGCGGGGGCGATATATGGCTACACCTTC. Encoded protein: CASSLSAGAIYGYTF. The genes are TRBV7-9 and TRBJ1-2; D may be TRBD1 (6 bases). This CDR3 has 15 amino acids. Germline V gene sequence: CDR1 SEHNR, CDR2 FQNEAQ (reference sequence). V was cut by 2 bases and J by 5 bases, with 15 bases left in between.

The chain recombines TRBV10-3 with TRBJ1-3; 8 bases line up with TRBD1. The CDR3 extends over 16 amino acids. Germline CDR1 is ENHRY and CDR2 is SYGVKD. The ends lost 6 bases at V and 0 bases at J; junction bases unmatched: 7. This CDR3 reads CAIRAGQGSSGNTIYF. CDR3 DNA: TGTGCCATCAGAGCAGGACAGGGTAGCTCTGGAAACACCATATATTTT.

The genes are TRBV2 and TRBJ2-5; 11 bases map to TRBD2. CDR1 SNHLY and CDR2 FYNNEI come from the germline V gene. CDR3 length: 16 residues. The ends lost 6 bases at V and 6 bases at J; junction bases unmatched: 12. The CDR3 spells CASSDISGGARQTQYF. The CDR3 coding sequence is TGTGCCAGCAGCGATATTAGCGGGGGGGCGAGACAGACCCAGTACTTC.

The rearrangement uses TRBV20-1 and TRBJ1-6; D ambiguous. Germline V lookup: CDR1 DFQATT, CDR2 SNEGSKA (reference sequence). Deletions cut 3 bases from V and 13 bases from J, with 10 bases between. The CDR3 is 11 amino acids. In DNA, the CDR3 is TGCAGTGCTAGCGGTCCGACTCCCCTCCACTTT. Its translation: CSASGPTPLHF.

Only a few counts were recorded for this clone. The chain carries TRBV4-1 and TRBJ2-7; D is perhaps TRBD2 (6 bases). This CDR3 has 13 amino acids. Per germline, CDR1 MGHRA and CDR2 YSYEKL. With 4 bases removed from V and 3 bases from J, the gap between germline ends came to 10 bases. CDR3 coding DNA: TGCGCCAGCAGCCTCCGGCGGGGCTACGAGCAGTACTTC. Amino acids: CASSLRRGYEQYF.

CDR3 in amino acids: CASSQDLDRGNYGYTF. The DNA for the CDR3 is TGTGCCAGCAGCCAAGATCTAGACAGGGGCAACTATGGCTACACCTTC. The chain employs TRBV4-2 and TRBJ1-2, with 8 bases identical to TRBD1. After removal of 0 bases from V and 2 bases from J, the junction contained 5 bases not matched to a gene. This CDR3 has 16 amino acids. Germline CDR1 LGHNA, CDR2 YNFKEQ.

The V gene is TRBV6-5, the J gene TRBJ1-6, with 8 bases aligning to TRBD1. The CDR3 is made up of 15 amino acids. The junction had 8 bases not matched to a gene; V was cut back by 7 bases and J by 6 bases. Germline values: CDR1 MNHEY, CDR2 SVGAGI. The CDR3 nucleotides are TGTGCCAGCAATGGACAGGGAGGTCCTAATTCACCCCTCCACTTT. Translating gives CASNGQGGPNSPLHF.

The chain is built from TRBV9 and TRBJ2-1; TRBD2 matches at 11 bases. J lost 10 bases, V lost 1 base, and 13 bases had no gene match. Germline V gene data show CDR1 as SGDLS and CDR2 as YYNGEE. This CDR3 region has 17 residues. CDR3 sequence: CASSVSSSLAGGREQFF. The DNA of the CDR3 is TGTGCCAGCAGCGTAAGCTCTTCTCTAGCGGGGGGCCGAGAGCAGTTCTTC.

This chain links TRBV6-5 with TRBJ1-3; a weak D match, TRBD1 (5 bases). The CDR3 consists of 13 residues. Between the trimmed V and J ends, which lost 6 bases and 0 bases, there was a span of 6 bases. CDR1 is MNHEY, CDR2 SVGAGI, per germline. CDR3 region: CASRTDSGNTIYF. CDR3 in DNA: TGTGCCAGCAGGACAGACTCTGGAAACACCATATATTTT.

The chain couples TRBV29-1 to TRBJ1-5; possibly TRBD1 for D (5 bases). CDR1 and CDR2 (germline): SQVTM, ANQGSEA. This CDR3 has 14 amino acids. V gave up 4 bases and J gave up 7 bases, with 17 bases separating them. The CDR3 loop is CSVAQGIKGQPQHF. The DNA for the CDR3 is TGCAGCGTTGCCCAGGGTATTAAAGGGCAGCCCCAGCATTTT.

V is TRBV18 and J is TRBJ2-5; the match to TRBD2 covers 10 bases. V lost 3 bases to trimming and J lost 1 base; unmatched junction nucleotides: 2. Germline CDR1 KGHSH, CDR2 LQKENI. The CDR3 length is 15 residues. This CDR3 is CASSPGLAPQETQYF. The CDR3 nucleotides read TGTGCCAGCTCACCGGGACTAGCGCCCCAAGAGACCCAGTACTTC.

The chain recombines TRBV5-5 with TRBJ2-5, with a possible D match to TRBD1 (7 bases). The CDR3 is 14 amino acids. Germline values: CDR1 SGHKS, CDR2 YYEKEE (reference sequence). V was cut by 4 bases and J by 5 bases, with 15 bases left in between. CDR3 residues: CASSLTGAGETQYF. The CDR3 nucleotides are TGTGCCAGCAGCCTCACAGGGGCGGGGGAGACCCAGTACTTC.

This chain connects TRBV4-3 to TRBJ2-2, with a possible D match to TRBD2 (6 bases). The CDR3 has 17 amino acids. Per germline, CDR1 LGHNA and CDR2 YSLEER. V was shortened by 0 bases and J by 6 bases, with 17 bases between the two germline ends. CDR3: CASSQDLGQAGSGELFF. The CDR3 DNA reads TGCGCCAGCAGCCAAGATCTAGGGCAGGCGGGATCCGGGGAGCTGTTTTTT.

The chain carries TRBV5-1 and TRBJ2-5; the D gene is possibly TRBD1 (6 bases). This CDR3 comprises 14 residues. Trimming pared 6 bases from V and 6 bases from J, leaving 18 bases between. The germline CDR1 and CDR2 sequences are SGHRS and YFSETQ. Here the CDR3 reads CASTTGPGLKTQYF. The CDR3 DNA reads TGCGCCAGCACTACAGGGCCCGGACTGAAGACCCAGTACTTC.

The DNA of the CDR3 is TGCGCCAGCAGCTTAAACACCCCCAACTATGGCTACACCTTC. This gives the protein CASSLNTPNYGYTF. The rearrangement links TRBV5-1 to TRBJ1-2; D uncertain. Germline CDR1 SGHRS, CDR2 YFSETQ. Trimming shortened V by 2 bases and J by 2 bases, and 10 bases separated the two germline ends. The CDR3 length is 14 residues.

V gene TRBV18 combines with J gene TRBJ2-7; 10 bases map to TRBD1. This CDR3 contains 14 residues. Germline assignment: CDR1 KGHSH and CDR2 LQKENI. Unmatched junction bases numbered 4, after V lost 2 bases and J lost 6 bases. The CDR3 region is CASSPGQGVGEQYF. In DNA, the CDR3 is TGTGCCAGCTCACCAGGACAGGGGGTGGGCGAGCAGTACTTC.

J is TRBJ2-6 and V is TRBV4-1; 10 bases match TRBD2. CDR1 is MGHRA, CDR2 YSYEKL, per germline. V shed 6 bases and J 1 base; nucleotides not matched to a gene: 6. The CDR3 totals 17 residues. CDR3 coding DNA: TGCGCCAGCAGTCCAACTAGCGGGGCGTCTGGGGCCAACGTCCTGACTTTC. Its protein product is CASSPTSGASGANVLTF.

This clone was seen a few times. The rearrangement joins TRBV10-3 to TRBJ1-4, with 11 bases matching TRBD1. J gave up 6 bases and V 10 bases, and 7 bases lay outside the gene matches. Germline values: CDR1 ENHRY, CDR2 SYGVKD. CDR3 length equals 14 residues. Here the CDR3 reads CATMPGQGDEKLFF. CDR3 sequence (DNA): TGTGCCACGATGCCGGGACAGGGGGATGAAAAACTGTTTTTT.

The V call is TRBV10-3, the J call TRBJ1-6, with 7 bases aligning to TRBD1. Germline loops: CDR1 ENHRY, CDR2 SYGVKD. The CDR3 runs to 14 residues. The V segment lost 6 bases and the J segment 7 bases; nucleotides outside the gene matches: 6. The CDR3 region is CAISEDRRNSPLHF. CDR3 in DNA: TGTGCCATCAGCGAGGACAGGAGAAATTCACCCCTCCACTTT.

This clone has only a few counts. The chain links TRBV4-1 to TRBJ2-3, with TRBD2 matching 9 bases. The CDR3 contains 16 residues. The germline V gene encodes CDR1 MGHRA and CDR2 YSYEKL. V shed 2 bases and J 1 base; nucleotides not matched to a gene: 4. This chain's CDR3 is CASSQLPSGGTDTQYF. Here the CDR3 DNA reads TGCGCCAGCAGCCAACTACCTAGCGGGGGCACAGATACGCAGTATTTT.

A single count supports this clone. This chain connects TRBV5-1 to TRBJ1-5, with D maybe TRBD1 (6 bases). CDR1 and CDR2 from the germline V gene are SGHRS and YFSETQ. V was clipped by 4 bases and J by 5 bases, with 13 bases between them. The length of the CDR3 is 14 residues. The CDR3 bases are TGCGCCAGCAGCCTGAGCGGGGGCGATCAGCCCCAGCATTTT. This translates into CASSLSGGDQPQHF. Full variable domain (rest looked up from reference TRBV5-1 and TRBJ1-5): KAGVTQTPRYLIKTRGQQVTLSCSPISGHRSVSWYQQTPGQGLQFLFEYFSETQRNKGNFPGRFSGRQFSNSRSEMNVSTLELGDSALYLCASSLSGGDQPQHFGDGTRLSIL.

The genes are TRBV15 and TRBJ1-1; perhaps TRBD1 as D (5 bases). CDR1 and CDR2 (germline): LNHNV, YYDKDF (reference sequence). This CDR3 has 13 amino acids. Trimming shortened V by 6 bases and J by 5 bases, and 13 bases separated the two germline ends. The CDR3 loop is CATSRRGRTEAFF. The CDR3 DNA reads TGTGCCACCAGTCGGAGGGGTAGGACTGAAGCTTTCTTT.

The CDR3 region is CASSPFDRGYEQYF. In nucleotides, the CDR3 is TGCGCCAGCAGCCCTTTCGACAGGGGATACGAGCAGTACTTC. This chain joins TRBV4-1 and TRBJ2-7; 8 bases fit TRBD1. This CDR3 region has 14 residues. Germline-derived CDR1 and CDR2 are MGHRA and YSYEKL. V lost 4 bases to trimming and J lost 4 bases; unmatched junction nucleotides: 6.

The chain uses TRBV5-5 and TRBJ2-5; tentatively, D is TRBD1 (6 bases). The CDR3 is 14 residues long. Trimming stripped 1 base from V and 1 base from J, with 8 bases between. Germline V lookup: CDR1 SGHKS, CDR2 YYEKEE (reference sequence). The CDR3 DNA sequence: TGTGCCAGCAGCTTGTGGACAGTCCAAGAGACCCAGTACTTC. As protein: CASSLWTVQETQYF.

This chain links TRBV5-6 with TRBJ1-5, with D possibly TRBD1 on 6 matching bases. The ends were cut back, 4 bases at V and 2 bases at J, with 16 bases in the middle. This CDR3 is 16 amino acids long. Germline lookup yields CDR1 SGHDT and CDR2 YYEEEE. The DNA for the CDR3 is TGTGCCAGCAGCCGCGAGGGGGTCGGAGGCAATCAGCCCCAGCATTTT. Translation gives CASSREGVGGNQPQHF.

This clone showed up just a few times. The CDR3 bases are TGTGCCAGCAGCGCCGACATGGGAAACACCATATATTTT. Translation: CASSADMGNTIYF. V is TRBV5-4 and J is TRBJ1-3; D gene uncertain. This CDR3 region has 13 residues. V lost 4 bases and J lost 4, with 9 bases in between. The germline V gene encodes CDR1 SGHNT and CDR2 YYREEE (reference sequence). Using reference TRBV5-4 and TRBJ1-3 for the parts outside the CDR3, the full variable domain is ETGVTQSPTHLIKTRGQQVTLRCSSQSGHNTVSWYQQALGQGPQFIFQYYREEENGRGNFPPRFSGLQFPNYSSELNVNALELDDSALYLCASSADMGNTIYFGEGSWLTVV.